This TCR beta chain was captured in a study of OX40 agonist ivuxolimab in advanced cancers. The method was immunoSEQ multiplex PCR; TCRdb's version includes in-frame clones alone and lacks a portion of them. Seen here are 15,000 to 20,000 clones, about 80% observed once, and the top ten hold 9% to 15%. Germline V lookup: CDR1 LGHNA, CDR2 YNFKEQ. The germline V and J ends were trimmed by 3 bases and 6 bases, with 5 bases remaining between them. The CDR3 spans 12 residues. V is TRBV4-2 and J is TRBJ2-2; D is ambiguous. This sequence originates from an adult with an advanced solid tumor such as melanoma, head and neck, liver or kidney cancer. Material: CD4+ or CD8+ T cells sorted from blood, obtained in a trial of the OX40 agonist ivuxolimab. In DNA, the CDR3 is TGTGCCAGCAGCCACCCGCCCGGGGAGCTGTTTTTT. Translated: CASSHPPGELFF.